The T cell receptor beta chain described here comes from a study of T cell responses to AZD1222 COVID-19 vaccine. This CDR3 is built from 15 residues. CDR1 and CDR2 (germline): MNHEY, SVGAGI. The junction had 8 bases not matched to a gene; V was cut back by 7 bases and J by 5 bases. Produced via immunoSEQ multiplex PCR; TCRdb's table is partial and in-frame only. The sample consists of under 110,000 clones, less than 95% of them appearing once. Remarks on this clone: Its antigen remains unknown.

Study findings and constraints: Dominant CD4 TCR responses targeted spike regions 160-218 and 743-854. Spike-specific TCR breadth rose after two AZD1222 doses, and depth rose as well.

The chain is built from TRBV6-5 and TRBJ1-4; 9 bases line up with TRBD1. This clonotype was sampled from an adult in good health. The sample here was peripheral blood, taken on day 0 of AZD1222 vaccination. CDR3 sequence reads: CASTLQGTGNEKLFF. In nucleotides, the CDR3 is TGTGCCAGCACCTTACAGGGGACAGGGAATGAAAAACTGTTTTTT.